The clone carrying this T cell receptor (beta chain) has ten or more counts. Its antigen is as yet unknown. The data were obtained in a study of identical twins. Study-level results: Out-of-frame alpha sequences shared by twins were enriched for low generation probability.

Everyone who donated was a healthy Caucasian. TCRdb independently ran MiXCR on the 5' RACE reads; one entry per CDR3 protein. In the table there are about 340,000 distinct CDR3 sequences, 9% to 15% of which are singletons. Germline loops: CDR1 SGHDT, CDR2 YYEEEE. The length of the CDR3 is 13 residues. V was cut by 2 bases and J by 5 bases, with 10 bases left in between. These data were also reused for a study on yellow fever vaccine responses in identical twins.

The source is a woman between 18 and 29 years old in good health. V is TRBV5-6 and J is TRBJ2-5; D call uncertain. Material for sequencing was CD8+ T cells sorted from blood. DNA of the CDR3: TGTGCCAGCAGCTTAGGTGGGCCGGAGACCCAGTACTTC. This encodes CASSLGGPETQYF.